Below, 30 T cell receptor beta chains from the same sample are listed, as sequenced in a study of blood T cell repertoires in COVID-19. Sequenced by immunoSEQ multiplex PCR; TCRdb stores in-frame clones only, minus some. The sample contains hundreds of thousands of clones, almost 85% of which appear only once. Sequencing was performed on peripheral blood. The receptors originated from a man aged 45-65 years with active or convalescent COVID-19.

The V and J genes are TRBV28 and TRBJ1-5; TRBD1 matches 8 bases. Germline CDR1 and CDR2: MDHEN and SYDVKM. V lost 4 bases to trimming and J lost 5 bases; unmatched junction nucleotides: 7. This CDR3 has 15 residues. The chain's CDR3 is CASSSPGGNDQPQHF. In DNA, the CDR3 is TGTGCCAGCAGTTCACCAGGGGGCAACGATCAGCCCCAGCATTTT. The whole variable domain, filled in from reference TRBV28 and TRBJ1-5, reads DVKVTQSSRYLVKRTGEKVFLECVQDMDHENMFWYRQDPGLGLRLIYFSYDVKMKEKGDIPEGYSVSREKKERFSLILESASTNQTSMYLCASSSPGGNDQPQHFGDGTRLSIL.

The V call is TRBV5-6, the J call TRBJ2-5, with 7 bases lining up with TRBD1. V trimming: 3 bases; J trimming: 4 bases; junction bases outside the gene matches: 15. Germline values: CDR1 SGHDT, CDR2 YYEEEE. CDR3 length: 17 amino acids. Here the CDR3 reads CASSSRGNRGTGETQYF. For the CDR3, the DNA is TGTGCCAGCAGCTCAAGAGGTAACAGGGGCACTGGAGAGACCCAGTACTTC.

The rearrangement joins TRBV6-5 to TRBJ1-4, with D possibly being TRBD1 (5 bases). Germline assignment: CDR1 MNHEY and CDR2 SVGAGI. V lost 6 bases, J lost 3 bases, and 11 bases lay in between. The length of the CDR3 is 14 residues. CDR3: CASRRRQSNEKLFF. DNA of the CDR3: TGTGCCAGCAGGCGGAGACAGTCTAATGAAAAACTGTTTTTT.

The CDR3 region has the DNA TGTGCCATCAGTGAGTCCCGACTAGCGGGAGGTTACCACGAGCAGTACTTC. Protein product: CAISESRLAGGYHEQYF. The chain carries TRBV10-3 and TRBJ2-7; 13 bases fit TRBD2. The germline CDR1 and CDR2 sequences are ENHRY and SYGVKD. The V and J ends lost 0 bases and 5 bases, in that order; junction bases with no gene match: 7. CDR3 size: 17 residues.

The chain combines TRBV30 with TRBJ2-1, with 8 bases aligning to TRBD1. Germline V gene sequence: CDR1 GTSNPN, CDR2 SVGIG (reference sequence). The CDR3 is made up of 14 amino acids. Trimming at V came to 1 base and at J to 9 bases, leaving 8 bases not matched to a gene. Here the CDR3 reads CAWSAGQGVREQFF. The CDR3 coding sequence is TGTGCCTGGAGTGCAGGACAGGGAGTACGTGAGCAGTTCTTC.

V and J are TRBV4-3 and TRBJ2-5; 11 bases fit TRBD2. This CDR3 comprises 20 residues. Germline CDR1 and CDR2: LGHNA and YSLEER. With V trimmed by 0 bases and J by 1 base, 13 bases remained unmatched. CDR3 loop: CASSQDLTGTGTSGQETQYF. CDR3 DNA sequence: TGCGCCAGCAGCCAAGATCTGACAGGGACCGGGACTAGCGGCCAAGAGACCCAGTACTTC.

The table lists this clone with a count of one. The chain has TRBV3-1 (or the pseudogene TRBV3-2) and TRBJ2-1; the match to TRBD2 covers 10 bases. The J segment lost 4 bases and the V segment lost 5 bases, leaving 8 bases of the junction unmatched. CDR3 length: 16 residues. Germline CDR1 LGHDT, CDR2 YNNKEL (reference sequence). CDR3 sequence: CASSNTGTSAYNEQFF. For the CDR3, the DNA is TGTGCCAGCAGCAACACCGGGACTAGCGCTTACAATGAGCAGTTCTTC.

This chain connects TRBV5-1 to TRBJ1-2; TRBD1 aligns across 7 bases. This CDR3 contains 12 residues. Unmatched junction bases numbered 4, after V lost 3 bases and J lost 8 bases. Germline CDR1 is SGHRS and CDR2 is YFSETQ. CDR3 bases: TGCGCCAGCAGCTCTCGACAGGGCGGCTACACCTTC. Protein sequence: CASSSRQGGYTF.

This clone has a handful of counts. This chain joins TRBV3-1 (or the pseudogene TRBV3-2) and TRBJ2-7; 14 bases fit TRBD2. J was trimmed by 4 bases and V by 3 bases; bases with no gene match: 8. The CDR3 contains 17 residues. Germline V gene data show CDR1 as LGHDT and CDR2 as YNNKEL (reference sequence). The chain's CDR3 is CASSHSGLAGERYEQYF. DNA for the CDR3: TGTGCCAGCAGCCACTCGGGACTAGCGGGAGAAAGGTACGAGCAGTACTTC.

V usage is TRBV5-6 and J usage is TRBJ1-2, with 7 bases identical to TRBD1. This CDR3 comprises 16 residues. Germline CDR1 and CDR2: SGHDT and YYEEEE. Trimming removed 2 bases from V and 6 bases from J; junction bases left unmatched: 13. CDR3 amino acids: CASSFTGAGTAHGYTF. The DNA of the CDR3 is TGTGCCAGCAGCTTTACAGGGGCCGGGACCGCCCATGGCTACACCTTC.

The chain carries TRBV7-9 and TRBJ1-5, with TRBD1 identical over 9 bases. Germline values: CDR1 SEHNR, CDR2 FQNEAQ (reference sequence). The CDR3 spans 17 residues. Germline trimming cut 4 bases from V and 11 bases from J; bases unmatched to any gene: 18. The CDR3 DNA follows: TGTGCCAGCAGCTACTTACCGGGACAGGGTGCAGGGGAGGCCCAGCATTTT. Protein product: CASSYLPGQGAGEAQHF.

The chain has TRBV14 and TRBJ1-2; D gene uncertain. There are 12 residues in the CDR3. V was cut by 0 bases and J by 5 bases, with 4 bases left in between. From germline, CDR1 is SGHDN and CDR2 FVKESK. Here the CDR3 reads CASSQERYGYTF. CDR3 nucleotides: TGTGCCAGCAGCCAAGAACGGTATGGCTACACCTTC.

V is TRBV19 and J is TRBJ1-5; 8 bases agree with TRBD1. The germline gives CDR1 LNHDA, CDR2 SQIVND (reference sequence). The CDR3 loop spans 16 amino acids. V lost 0 bases and J lost 6; bases outside the gene matches: 7. The CDR3 spells CASSIEGRGRGQPQHF. The CDR3 bases are TGTGCCAGTAGTATAGAGGGCAGGGGGCGCGGTCAGCCCCAGCATTTT.

This clone was counted a single time. The chain couples TRBV19 to TRBJ2-6, with 7 bases that match TRBD1. This CDR3 is 16 amino acids long. J lost 2 bases, V lost 6 bases, and 7 bases had no gene match. Germline values: CDR1 LNHDA, CDR2 SQIVND (reference sequence). This CDR3 is CASSRTGRAGANVLTF. DNA for the CDR3: TGTGCCAGTAGCCGGACAGGACGGGCTGGGGCCAACGTCCTGACTTTC. The variable domain in full, completed from reference TRBV19 and TRBJ2-6, reads DGGITQSPKYLFRKEGQNVTLSCEQNLNHDAMYWYRQDPGQGLRLIYYSQIVNDFQKGDIAEGYSVSREKKESFPLTVTSAQKNPTAFYLCASSRTGRAGANVLTFGAGSRLTVL.

CDR3 protein: CASGLGRVRGDEQYF. In nucleotides, the CDR3 is TGTGCTAGTGGTTTGGGTAGAGTACGGGGGGACGAGCAGTACTTC. The J gene is TRBJ2-7, the V gene TRBV12-5; 7 bases agree with TRBD2. This CDR3 contains 15 residues. With 1 base clipped from V and 5 bases from J, the junction kept 8 bases outside the gene matches. Germline V CDR1 and CDR2: LGHNT, FRNRAP.

CDR3 residues: CASSLGQGAHTQYF. CDR3 coding DNA: TGTGCCAGCAGCTTGGGACAGGGGGCGCATACGCAGTATTTT. The chain recombines TRBV7-9 with TRBJ2-3; 12 positions match TRBD1. Germline V gene sequence: CDR1 SEHNR, CDR2 FQNEAQ (reference sequence). This CDR3 is built from 14 residues. J was trimmed by 7 bases and V by 3 bases; bases with no gene match: 2.

V usage is TRBV4-2 and J usage is TRBJ2-7, with 8 bases lining up with TRBD1. V lost 1 base, J lost 3 bases, and 5 bases stayed unmatched. The CDR3 spans 15 residues. Germline loops: CDR1 LGHNA, CDR2 YNFKEQ. Here the CDR3 reads CASSQVGQGVYEQYF. Written as DNA, the CDR3 is TGTGCCAGCAGCCAAGTTGGACAGGGAGTCTACGAGCAGTACTTC.

The chain employs TRBV29-1 and TRBJ1-3; 8 positions match TRBD1. Germline assignment: CDR1 SQVTM and CDR2 ANQGSEA. The length of the CDR3 is 15 residues. With 4 bases clipped from V and 2 bases from J, the junction kept 7 bases outside the gene matches. CDR3 loop: CSVGTGLDTGNTIYF. The CDR3 nucleotides read TGCAGCGTTGGGACAGGGCTTGACACTGGAAACACCATATATTTT.

This clone was observed a single time. The V call is TRBV10-3, the J call TRBJ2-1, with 8 bases that match TRBD2. The V gene's germline CDR1 is ENHRY and CDR2 SYGVKD. V lost 4 bases and J lost 2; bases outside the gene matches: 7. The length of the CDR3 is 16 residues. CDR3 residues: CAISGNSGITYNEQFF. The CDR3 region has the DNA TGTGCCATCAGTGGAAATAGCGGGATAACCTACAATGAGCAGTTCTTC.

The CDR3 here is CASSFRGSEGYTF. As DNA, the CDR3 is TGTGCCAGCAGTTTCCGGGGTTCGGAAGGCTACACCTTC. The chain recombines TRBV27 with TRBJ1-2; D remains ambiguous. The ends were cut back, 3 bases at V and 8 bases at J, with 13 bases in the middle. CDR1 and CDR2 from the germline V gene are MNHEY and SMNVEV (reference sequence). CDR3 length: 13 amino acids.

The J gene is TRBJ2-4, the V gene TRBV6-5; D might be TRBD2 (6 bases). This CDR3 region has 16 residues. Germline V lookup: CDR1 MNHEY, CDR2 SVGAGI. Trimming cost V 0 bases and J 6 bases, with 15 bases left between them. The CDR3 DNA follows: TGTGCCAGCAGTTACTCGACGGGAGTTAGGGGAAACATTCAGTACTTC. This translates into CASSYSTGVRGNIQYF.

The V and J genes are TRBV6-2 or TRBV6-3 and TRBJ1-2, with a possible D match to TRBD1 (6 bases). V lost 4 bases, J lost 7 bases, and 16 bases lay in between. This CDR3 spans 14 amino acids. Germline V gene sequence: CDR1 MNHEY, CDR2 SVGEGT. This chain's CDR3 is CASSWTAEGSGYTF. The CDR3 DNA reads TGTGCCAGCAGTTGGACAGCAGAGGGGAGTGGCTACACCTTC.

The J gene is TRBJ2-3, the V gene TRBV5-1, with 8 positions matching TRBD2. Per the germline V gene, CDR1 is SGHRS and CDR2 is YFSETQ. The CDR3 has 15 amino acids. With V trimmed by 0 bases and J by 6 bases, 6 bases remained unmatched. CDR3 in DNA: TGCGCCAGCAGCTTGGACGGGAGGGCCACCGATACGCAGTATTTT. It yields the protein CASSLDGRATDTQYF.

This chain uses TRBV5-5 with TRBJ1-4; D call uncertain. The length of the CDR3 is 14 residues. Germline CDR1 and CDR2: SGHKS and YYEKEE (reference sequence). V was trimmed by 2 bases and J by 8 bases, leaving 13 bases between them. The chain's CDR3 is CASSFAPSGEKLFF. The CDR3 DNA sequence: TGTGCCAGCAGCTTTGCTCCTTCGGGGGAAAAACTGTTTTTT.

This clone has only a few counts. The V call is TRBV29-1, the J call TRBJ2-5, with D unresolved. Trimming removed 8 bases at V and 1 base at J, with 11 bases between. CDR3 length: 12 residues. Germline V gives CDR1 SQVTM, CDR2 ANQGSEA. The CDR3 here is CSLGFGQETQYF. CDR3 DNA: TGCAGCCTCGGGTTCGGCCAAGAGACCCAGTACTTC.

This sequence joins TRBV11-3 and TRBJ2-1; 7 bases fit TRBD2. With V trimmed by 5 bases and J by 4 bases, 8 bases remained unmatched. CDR1 is SGHNT, CDR2 YENEEA, per germline. This CDR3 is 15 amino acids long. The CDR3 here is CASSAFGGGYNEQFF. CDR3 nucleotides: TGTGCCAGCAGCGCATTTGGGGGGGGTTACAATGAGCAGTTCTTC. The entire variable domain, with the rest obtained from reference TRBV11-3 and TRBJ2-1, is as follows: EAGVVQSPRYKIIEKKQPVAFWCNPISGHNTLYWYLQNLGQGPELLIRYENEEAVDDSQLPKDRFSAERLKGVDSTLKIQPAELGDSAVYLCASSAFGGGYNEQFFGPGTRLTVL.

This chain connects TRBV2 to TRBJ1-6; D might be TRBD1 (5 bases). Trimming pared 6 bases from V and 3 bases from J, leaving 9 bases between. The CDR3 totals 14 residues. Germline values: CDR1 SNHLY, CDR2 FYNNEI. CDR3 residues: CASRAGNYNSPLHF. CDR3 sequence (DNA): TGTGCCAGCAGGGCAGGGAACTATAATTCACCCCTCCACTTT.

The chain carries TRBV29-1 and TRBJ2-7; 13 nucleotides align to TRBD2. Germline lookup yields CDR1 SQVTM and CDR2 ANQGSEA. J was trimmed by 4 bases and V by 0 bases; bases with no gene match: 3. The CDR3 loop spans 15 amino acids. The CDR3 here is CSVEDRLAGGYEQYF. CDR3 bases: TGCAGCGTTGAAGATCGACTAGCGGGAGGATACGAGCAGTACTTC.

The V gene is TRBV24-1, the J gene TRBJ1-5; TRBD1 aligns across 7 bases. J gave up 5 bases and V 4 bases, and 7 bases lay outside the gene matches. The germline V gene has CDR1 KGHDR and CDR2 SFDVKD. The CDR3 extends over 15 amino acids. The CDR3 region has the DNA TGTGCCACCAGTGACCAGACAGGGTCCGATCAGCCCCAGCATTTT. This codes for CATSDQTGSDQPQHF.

The chain employs TRBV11-1 and TRBJ2-5; D gene ambiguous. The CDR3 has 14 amino acids. Germline CDR1 and CDR2: SGHAT and FQDESV (reference sequence). Trimming pared 1 base from V and 2 bases from J, leaving 8 bases between. This CDR3 reads CASSLEARQETQYF. In DNA, the CDR3 is TGTGCCAGCAGCTTAGAAGCGCGTCAAGAGACCCAGTACTTC. Full variable domain (outside the CDR3, taken from reference TRBV11-1 and TRBJ2-5): EAEVAQSPRYKITEKSQAVAFWCDPISGHATLYWYRQILGQGPELLVQFQDESVVDDSQLPKDRFSAERLKGVDSTLKIQPAELGDSAMYLCASSLEARQETQYFGPGTRLLVL.